Sequencing of this TCR beta chain was carried out in a study of blood T cell repertoires in COVID-19. Study at large: The study drew acute and convalescent COVID-19 samples from the United States, Italy and Spain. T cells, B-cell-depleted T cells, or PBMCs supplied cDNA or gDNA.

The CDR3 runs to 14 residues. Germline-derived CDR1 and CDR2 are SGHRS and YFSETQ. Trimming removed 4 bases from V and 4 bases from J, with 12 bases in between. Methods used by the authors: Reference gene primer amplification in the assay estimated nucleated cell counts. Assay used: immunoSEQ multiplex PCR; TCRdb lists only in-frame clones, some missing. V, J and clone size are taken as reported in that table, and D and trimming were inferred from the DNA itself. The sample holds some 200,000 clones; roughly 90% are singletons and the top ten take 0.7% to 0.85%. This TCR was recovered from a woman in her sixties or seventies with acute or convalescent COVID-19. The material sequenced was peripheral blood. The V gene is TRBV5-1, the J gene TRBJ1-5; a possible D gene is TRBD1 (6 bases). Here the CDR3 reads CASSVGTLNQPQHF. In nucleotides, the CDR3 is TGCGCCAGCAGCGTCGGGACACTAAATCAGCCCCAGCATTTT. The complete variable domain, with remaining parts taken from reference TRBV5-1 and TRBJ1-5, reads KAGVTQTPRYLIKTRGQQVTLSCSPISGHRSVSWYQQTPGQGLQFLFEYFSETQRNKGNFPGRFSGRQFSNSRSEMNVSTLELGDSALYLCASSVGTLNQPQHFGDGTRLSIL.